The entry that follows covers one T cell receptor (beta chain) sequence. The sample originates from a study of blood T cell repertoires in COVID-19. V trimming: 7 bases; J trimming: 6 bases; junction bases outside the gene matches: 7. Germline-derived CDR1 and CDR2 are MDHEN and SYDVKM. The CDR3 is made up of 14 amino acids. Profiled with immunoSEQ multiplex PCR; TCRdb holds only in-frame clones, not every one. The repertoire holds hundreds of thousands of clones, 70% to 90% seen once, with nearly 2% in the top ten. Sequencing was carried out using PBMCs or T cells enriched from blood (not recorded which). The V and J genes are TRBV28 and TRBJ2-7, with 12 bases aligning to TRBD1. The source of this sequence is a woman younger than 35 with acute COVID-19. The CDR3 DNA reads TGTGCCAGCACCTACGGGACAGGGGGCCGCGAGCAGTACTTC. As protein: CASTYGTGGREQYF.